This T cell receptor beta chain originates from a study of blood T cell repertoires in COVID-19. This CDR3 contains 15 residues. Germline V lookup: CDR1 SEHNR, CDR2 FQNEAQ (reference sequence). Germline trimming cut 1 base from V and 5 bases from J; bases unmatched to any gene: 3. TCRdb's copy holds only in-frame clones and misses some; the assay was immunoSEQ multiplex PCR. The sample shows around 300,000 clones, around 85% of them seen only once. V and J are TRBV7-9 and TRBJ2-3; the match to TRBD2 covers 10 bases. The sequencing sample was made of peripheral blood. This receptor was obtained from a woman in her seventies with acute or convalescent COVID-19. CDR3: CASSLEAGGRDTQYF. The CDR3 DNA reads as TGTGCCAGCAGCTTAGAAGCGGGGGGGCGAGATACGCAGTATTTT.